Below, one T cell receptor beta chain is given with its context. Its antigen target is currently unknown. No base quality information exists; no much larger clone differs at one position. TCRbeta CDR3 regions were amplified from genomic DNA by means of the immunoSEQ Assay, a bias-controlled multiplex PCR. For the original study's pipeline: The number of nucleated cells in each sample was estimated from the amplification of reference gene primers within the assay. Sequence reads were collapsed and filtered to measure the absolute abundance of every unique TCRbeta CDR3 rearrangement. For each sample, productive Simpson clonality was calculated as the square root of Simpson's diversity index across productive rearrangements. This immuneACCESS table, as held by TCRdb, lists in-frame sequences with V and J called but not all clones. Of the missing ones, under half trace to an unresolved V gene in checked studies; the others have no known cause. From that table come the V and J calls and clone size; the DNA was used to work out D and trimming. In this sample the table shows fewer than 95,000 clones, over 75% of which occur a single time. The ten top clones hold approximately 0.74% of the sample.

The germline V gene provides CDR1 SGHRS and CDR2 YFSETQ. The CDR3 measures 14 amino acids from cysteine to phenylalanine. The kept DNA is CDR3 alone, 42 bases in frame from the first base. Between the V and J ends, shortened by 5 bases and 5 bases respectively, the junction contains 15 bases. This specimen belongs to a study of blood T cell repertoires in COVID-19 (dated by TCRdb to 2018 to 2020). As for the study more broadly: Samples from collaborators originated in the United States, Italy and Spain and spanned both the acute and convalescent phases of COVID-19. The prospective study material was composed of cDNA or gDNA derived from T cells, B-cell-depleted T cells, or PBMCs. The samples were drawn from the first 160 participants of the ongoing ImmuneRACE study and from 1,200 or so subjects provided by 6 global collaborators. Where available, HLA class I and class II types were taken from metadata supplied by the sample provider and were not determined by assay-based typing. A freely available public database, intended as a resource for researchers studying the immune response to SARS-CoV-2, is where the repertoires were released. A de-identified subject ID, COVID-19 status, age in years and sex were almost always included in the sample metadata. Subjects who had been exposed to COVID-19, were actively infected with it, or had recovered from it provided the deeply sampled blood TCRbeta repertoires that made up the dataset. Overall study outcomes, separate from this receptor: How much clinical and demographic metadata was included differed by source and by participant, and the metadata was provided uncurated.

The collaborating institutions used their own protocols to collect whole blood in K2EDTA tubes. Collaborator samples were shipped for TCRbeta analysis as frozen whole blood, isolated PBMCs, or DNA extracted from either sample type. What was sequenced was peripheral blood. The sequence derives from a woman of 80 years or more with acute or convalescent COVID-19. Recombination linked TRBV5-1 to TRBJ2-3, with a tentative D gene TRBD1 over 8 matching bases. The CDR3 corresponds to CASRGQGGGDTQYF. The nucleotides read TGCGCCAGCAGAGGACAGGGCGGGGGAGATACGCAGTATTTT.